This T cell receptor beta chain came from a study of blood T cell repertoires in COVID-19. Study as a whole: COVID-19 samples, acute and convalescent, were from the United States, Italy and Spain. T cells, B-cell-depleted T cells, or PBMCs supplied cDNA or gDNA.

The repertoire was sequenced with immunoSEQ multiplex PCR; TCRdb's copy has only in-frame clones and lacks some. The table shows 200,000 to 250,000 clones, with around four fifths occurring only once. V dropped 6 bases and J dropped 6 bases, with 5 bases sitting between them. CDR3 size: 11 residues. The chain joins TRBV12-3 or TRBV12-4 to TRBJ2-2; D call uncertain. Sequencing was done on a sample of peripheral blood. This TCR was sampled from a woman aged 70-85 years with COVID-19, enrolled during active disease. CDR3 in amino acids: CASRSAGELFF. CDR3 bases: TGTGCCAGCAGGTCGGCCGGGGAGCTGTTTTTT.